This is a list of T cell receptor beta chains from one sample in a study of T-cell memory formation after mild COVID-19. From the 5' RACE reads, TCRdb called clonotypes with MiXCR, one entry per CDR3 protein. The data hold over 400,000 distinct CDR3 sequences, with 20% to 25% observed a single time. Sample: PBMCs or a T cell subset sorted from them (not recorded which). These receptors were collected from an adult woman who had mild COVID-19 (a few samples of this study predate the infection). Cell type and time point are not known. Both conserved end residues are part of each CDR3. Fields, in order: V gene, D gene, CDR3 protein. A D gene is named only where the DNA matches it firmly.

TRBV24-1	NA	CATSDLTGGGLDEQFF
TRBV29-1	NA	CSANLGPEAFF
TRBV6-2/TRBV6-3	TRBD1	CASRVGTVGNEQFF
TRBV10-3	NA	CAISESSKGENTEAFF
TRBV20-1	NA	CSARGARGRNYGYTF
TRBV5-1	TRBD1	CASSLDPGGSYEQYF
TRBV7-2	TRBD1	CASSPGQGYYNEQFF
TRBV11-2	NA	CASRRDGSTLTDTQYF
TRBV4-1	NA	CASSQDLLPSIAFF
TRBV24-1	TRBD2	CATGPGLAAFGQFF
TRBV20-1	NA	CSASHNEQFF
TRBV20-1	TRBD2	CSARELAGVPSYNEQFF